This T cell receptor (beta chain) was retrieved from a study of tumor and adjacent non-tumor tissue in lung cancer. This clonotype was seen only once. Its ends do not fully match the called genes, so a read error is possible. The library came from three nested PCR rounds adapted from ARM-PCR protocols. TCRdb used MiXCR to reprocess the multiplex PCR reads, holding one entry per CDR3 protein. The data contain around 100,000 distinct CDR3 sequences, 65% of them seen just once; the ten biggest clones take up roughly 19%. Germline V gene data show CDR1 as SGHNT and CDR2 as YYREEE (reference sequence). The CDR3 totals 13 residues. RNA was extracted from bulk tissue without any cell sorting. The normal lung tissue was taken more than 3 cm from the tumor edge. Newly diagnosed lung cancer patients had thoracic surgery in China, August–late 2014, without prior chemotherapy.

Sequenced sample: distant non-tumor lung tissue. The source is a man aged 30 to 45 with non-small cell lung cancer. The gene calls are TRBV5-4 and TRBJ2-6; D ambiguous. CDR3 in DNA: TGTGCCGGCAGCTCCTCCGGGGCCAACGTCCTGACTTTC. Translation: CAGSSSGANVLTF. Using reference TRBV5-4 and TRBJ2-6 for the parts outside the CDR3, the full variable domain is ETGVTQSPTHLIKTRGQQVTLRCSSQSGHNTVSWYQQALGQGPQFIFQYYREEENGRGNFPPRFSGLQFPNYSSELNVNALELDDSALYLCAGSSSGANVLTFGAGSRLTVL.